This T cell receptor (beta chain) appears in the sequencing data of a study of PD-1 blockade in mismatch repair-deficient tumors. This table comes from immunoSEQ multiplex PCR, and its TCRdb copy is limited to in-frame clones, with some not included. The sample records 100,000 or so clones, over 65% being singletons. Whole-study results and caveats: Rapid post-treatment expansion, then contraction, generally preceding radiologic response, marked tumor-resident clones.

As concerns this clone: The antigen is not known.

The clonotype comes from an adult with mismatch repair-deficient cancer. This sample comprised peripheral blood, obtained 36 weeks after starting pembrolizumab.

The CDR3 DNA sequence: TGTGCCAGCAGCGTAGTTGCCTCTGGAAACACCATATATTTT. Translating gives CASSVVASGNTIYF. The chain joins TRBV9 to TRBJ1-3, with D hard to call. Per germline, CDR1 SGDLS and CDR2 YYNGEE. Trimming pared 0 bases from V and 0 bases from J, leaving 4 bases between. The CDR3 has 14 residues.